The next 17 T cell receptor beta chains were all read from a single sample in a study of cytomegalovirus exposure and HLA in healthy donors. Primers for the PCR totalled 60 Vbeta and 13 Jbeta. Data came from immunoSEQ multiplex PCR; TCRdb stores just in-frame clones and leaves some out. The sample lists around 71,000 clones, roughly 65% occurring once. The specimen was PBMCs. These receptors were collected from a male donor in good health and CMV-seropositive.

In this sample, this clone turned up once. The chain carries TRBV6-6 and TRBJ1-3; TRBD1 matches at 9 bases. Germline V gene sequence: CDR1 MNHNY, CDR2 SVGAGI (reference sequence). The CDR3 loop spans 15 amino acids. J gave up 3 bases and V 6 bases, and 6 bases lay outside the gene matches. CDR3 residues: CASSETGGIGNTIYF. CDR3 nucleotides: TGTGCCAGCAGCGAGACAGGGGGTATTGGAAACACCATATATTTT.

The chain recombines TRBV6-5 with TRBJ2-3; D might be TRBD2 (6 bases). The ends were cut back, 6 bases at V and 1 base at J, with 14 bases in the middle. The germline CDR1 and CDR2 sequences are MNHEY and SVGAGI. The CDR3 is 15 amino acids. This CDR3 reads CASRTLAGGTDTQYF. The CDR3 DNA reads TGTGCCAGCAGAACACTAGCCGGGGGCACAGATACGCAGTATTTT.

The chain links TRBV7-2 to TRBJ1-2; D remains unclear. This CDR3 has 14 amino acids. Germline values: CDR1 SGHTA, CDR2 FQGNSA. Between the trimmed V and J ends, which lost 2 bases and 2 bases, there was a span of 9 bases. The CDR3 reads CASSLYTPNYGYTF. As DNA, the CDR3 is TGTGCCAGCAGCTTATATACACCAAACTATGGCTACACCTTC.

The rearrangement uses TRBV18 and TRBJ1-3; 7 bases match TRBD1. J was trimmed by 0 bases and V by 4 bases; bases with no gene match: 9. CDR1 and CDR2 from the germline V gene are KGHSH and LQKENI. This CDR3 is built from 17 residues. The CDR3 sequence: CASSLNRGPNSGNTIYF. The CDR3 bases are TGTGCCAGCTCACTTAACAGGGGCCCGAACTCTGGAAACACCATATATTTT.

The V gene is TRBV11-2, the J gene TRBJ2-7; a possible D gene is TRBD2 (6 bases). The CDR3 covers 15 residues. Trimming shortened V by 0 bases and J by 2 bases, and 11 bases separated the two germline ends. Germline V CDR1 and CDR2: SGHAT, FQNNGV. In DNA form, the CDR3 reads TGTGCCAGCAGCTTAGATTCGGGACTTACCTACGAGCAGTACTTC. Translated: CASSLDSGLTYEQYF.

The CDR3, as DNA: TGTGCCAGCAGGAGCCTAGCGGGAGCTTTGTACGAGCAGTACTTC. Translation gives CASRSLAGALYEQYF. J is TRBJ2-7 and V is TRBV6-5, with 10 bases identical to TRBD2. The CDR3 has 15 amino acids. The V gene's germline CDR1 is MNHEY and CDR2 SVGAGI. V dropped 6 bases and J dropped 4; count of bases not matched to a gene: 9.

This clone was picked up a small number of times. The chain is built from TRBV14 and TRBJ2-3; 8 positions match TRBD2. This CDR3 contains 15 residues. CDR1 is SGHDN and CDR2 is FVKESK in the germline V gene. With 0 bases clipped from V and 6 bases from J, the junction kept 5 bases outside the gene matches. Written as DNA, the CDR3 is TGTGCCAGCAGCCAAGATTGGCGGGGGGCTGATACGCAGTATTTT. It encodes CASSQDWRGADTQYF.

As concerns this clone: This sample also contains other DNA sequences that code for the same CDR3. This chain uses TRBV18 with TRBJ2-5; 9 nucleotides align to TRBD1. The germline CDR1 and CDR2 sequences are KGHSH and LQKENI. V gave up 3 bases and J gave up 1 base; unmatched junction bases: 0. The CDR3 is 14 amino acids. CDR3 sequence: CASSPGQGQETQYF. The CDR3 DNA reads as TGTGCCAGCTCACCGGGACAGGGCCAAGAGACCCAGTACTTC.

CDR3 loop: CASRGAPGDTQYF. The CDR3, as DNA: TGTGCCAGCAGAGGGGCGCCCGGGGATACGCAGTATTTT. J is TRBJ2-3 and V is TRBV5-6; a weak D match, TRBD1 (5 bases). Germline V gives CDR1 SGHDT, CDR2 YYEEEE. V was clipped by 5 bases and J by 6 bases, with 13 bases between them. The CDR3 runs 13 residues.

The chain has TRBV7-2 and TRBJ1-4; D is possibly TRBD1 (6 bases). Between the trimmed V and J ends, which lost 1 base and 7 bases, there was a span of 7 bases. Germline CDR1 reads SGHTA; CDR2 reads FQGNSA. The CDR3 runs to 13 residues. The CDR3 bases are TGTGCCAGCAGCTTAGTACAGGGTGAAAAACTGTTTTTT. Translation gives CASSLVQGEKLFF.

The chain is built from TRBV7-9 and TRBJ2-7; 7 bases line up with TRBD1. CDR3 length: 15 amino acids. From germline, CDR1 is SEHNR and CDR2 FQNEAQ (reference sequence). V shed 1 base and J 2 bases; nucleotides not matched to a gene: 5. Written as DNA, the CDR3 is TGTGCCAGCAGCTTAGGAGGGACAGCGGCCTACGAGCAGTACTTC. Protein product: CASSLGGTAAYEQYF.

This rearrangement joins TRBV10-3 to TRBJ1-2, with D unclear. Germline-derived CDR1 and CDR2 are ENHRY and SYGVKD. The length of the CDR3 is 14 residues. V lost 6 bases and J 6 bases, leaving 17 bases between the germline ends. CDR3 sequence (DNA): TGTGCCATCAGCGCACGTGAGGCCAGAAATGGCTACACCTTC. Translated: CAISAREARNGYTF.

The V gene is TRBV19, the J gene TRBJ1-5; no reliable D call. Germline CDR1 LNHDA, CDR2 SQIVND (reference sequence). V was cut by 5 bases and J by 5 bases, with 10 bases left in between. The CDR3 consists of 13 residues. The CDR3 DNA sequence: TGTGCCAGTAGTCTATTGGGAGATCAGCCCCAGCATTTT. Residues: CASSLLGDQPQHF.

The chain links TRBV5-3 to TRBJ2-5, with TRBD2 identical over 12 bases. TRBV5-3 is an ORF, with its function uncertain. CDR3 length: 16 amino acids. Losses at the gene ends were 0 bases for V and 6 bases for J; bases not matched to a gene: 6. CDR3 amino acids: CARSLGLAGEVKTQYF. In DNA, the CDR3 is TGTGCCAGAAGCTTGGGACTAGCGGGAGAGGTAAAGACCCAGTACTTC.

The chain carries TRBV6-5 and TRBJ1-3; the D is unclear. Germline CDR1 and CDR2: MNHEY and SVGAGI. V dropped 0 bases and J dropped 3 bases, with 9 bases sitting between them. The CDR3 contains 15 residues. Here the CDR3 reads CASSYSAVGGNTIYF. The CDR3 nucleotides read TGTGCCAGCAGTTACTCTGCGGTGGGTGGAAACACCATATATTTT.

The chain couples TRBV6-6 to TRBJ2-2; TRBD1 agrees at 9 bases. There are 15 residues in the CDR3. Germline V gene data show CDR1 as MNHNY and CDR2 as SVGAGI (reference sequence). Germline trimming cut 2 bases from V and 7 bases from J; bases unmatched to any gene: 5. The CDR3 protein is CASSYGTGIVGELFF. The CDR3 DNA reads TGTGCCAGCAGTTACGGGACAGGGATCGTCGGGGAGCTGTTTTTT.

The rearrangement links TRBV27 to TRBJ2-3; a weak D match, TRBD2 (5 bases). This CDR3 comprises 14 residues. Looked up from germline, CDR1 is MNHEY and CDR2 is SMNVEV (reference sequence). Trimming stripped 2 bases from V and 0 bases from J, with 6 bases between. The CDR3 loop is CASSLRTSTDTQYF. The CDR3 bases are TGTGCCAGCAGTTTAAGGACTAGCACAGATACGCAGTATTTT.